This TCR beta chain was captured by sequencing in a study of vaccination and CD4 T cells after COVID-19. The Oncomine TCR Beta short-read assay was what sequenced the DNA obtained from cultured CD4+ T cells. TCRdb called the PCR reads again in MiXCR, with one record for every CDR3 protein. The sample lists 14,000 to 15,000 distinct CDR3 sequences; over 45% were seen once. Study conclusions and caveats: Median SARS-CoV-2-reactive clonotype numbers rose nonsignificantly, 21 to 38.

The sample's treatment: roughly 10-day PBMC culture with coronavirus spike peptide pools or control peptides (ViraFEST assay). Concerning this clonotype: Its matching antigen is unknown.

CDR1 is MNHNS, CDR2 SASEGT, per germline. V was cut by 6 bases and J by 0 bases, with 8 bases left in between. The CDR3 has 14 residues. This sequence was found in a human donor who had recovered from COVID-19. Sequenced: CD4+ T cells from blood, cultured in vitro. V and J are TRBV6-1 and TRBJ1-4; D not certain. CDR3: CASRHDATNEKLFF. CDR3 DNA sequence: TGTGCCAGCAGACACGATGCAACTAATGAAAAACTGTTTTTT.